This TCR beta chain stems from a study of cytomegalovirus exposure and HLA in healthy donors. Turning to this clone: The antigen is not known.

Overall study findings and caveats: TCR beta sequences reportedly predicted most subjects' HLA-A and HLA-B alleles accurately. Only CMV serostatus was available as immune exposure information. Differences between HLA loci emerged in a later analysis of TCR association rates, with DRB1 most and HLA-C fewest.

Looked up from germline, CDR1 is MDHEN and CDR2 is SYDVKM. The CDR3 consists of 17 residues. V lost 5 bases and J lost 2, with 19 bases in between. Primers for the PCR totalled 60 Vbeta and 13 Jbeta. The method was immunoSEQ multiplex PCR; TCRdb's version includes in-frame clones alone and lacks a portion of them. The data contain under 70,000 clones, 70% to 90% of them singletons. The TCR comes from a woman aged 25-40 years in good health and CMV-seronegative. The genes are TRBV28 and TRBJ1-5; no clear D gene. The specimen sequenced was PBMCs. CDR3 bases: TGTGCCAGCAGTCAATACCCCCCCGCGGAGGGCAATCAGCCCCAGCATTTT. Its translation: CASSQYPPAEGNQPQHF.